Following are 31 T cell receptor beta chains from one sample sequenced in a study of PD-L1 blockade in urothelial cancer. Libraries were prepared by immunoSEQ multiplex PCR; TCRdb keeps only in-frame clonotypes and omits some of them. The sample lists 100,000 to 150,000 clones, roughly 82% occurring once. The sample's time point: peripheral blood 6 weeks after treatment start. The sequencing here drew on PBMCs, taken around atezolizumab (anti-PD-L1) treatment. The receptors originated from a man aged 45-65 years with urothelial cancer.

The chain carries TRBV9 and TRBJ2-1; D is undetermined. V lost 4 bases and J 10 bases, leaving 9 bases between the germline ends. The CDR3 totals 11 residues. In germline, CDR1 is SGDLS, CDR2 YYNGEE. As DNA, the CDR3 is TGTGCCAGCAGCTCCCCCCGGGAGCAGTTCTTC. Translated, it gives CASSSPREQFF.

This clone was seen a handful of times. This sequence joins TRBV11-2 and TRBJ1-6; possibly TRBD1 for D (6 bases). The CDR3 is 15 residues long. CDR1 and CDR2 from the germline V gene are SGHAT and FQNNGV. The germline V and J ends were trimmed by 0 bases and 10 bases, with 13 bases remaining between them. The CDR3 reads CASSLEGHPGSPLHF. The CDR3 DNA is TGTGCCAGCAGCTTAGAGGGACATCCGGGGTCACCCCTCCACTTT.

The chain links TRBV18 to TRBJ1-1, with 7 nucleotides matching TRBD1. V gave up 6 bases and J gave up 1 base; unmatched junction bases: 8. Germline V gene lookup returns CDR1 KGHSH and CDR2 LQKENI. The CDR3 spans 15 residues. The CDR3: CASSLRQGSNTEAFF. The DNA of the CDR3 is TGTGCCAGCTCCCTCAGACAGGGCTCGAACACTGAAGCTTTCTTT.

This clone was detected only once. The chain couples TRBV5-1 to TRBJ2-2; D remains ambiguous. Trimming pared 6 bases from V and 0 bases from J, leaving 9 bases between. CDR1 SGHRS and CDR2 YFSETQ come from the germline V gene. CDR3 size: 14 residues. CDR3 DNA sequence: TGCGCCAGCAAGGCGGCACCGAACACCGGGGAGCTGTTTTTT. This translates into CASKAAPNTGELFF.

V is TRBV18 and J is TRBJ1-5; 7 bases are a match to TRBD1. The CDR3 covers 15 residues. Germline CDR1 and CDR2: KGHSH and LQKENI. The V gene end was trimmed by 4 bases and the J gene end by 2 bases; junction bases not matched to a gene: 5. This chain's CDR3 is CASSRQGTGNQPQHF. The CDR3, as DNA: TGTGCCAGCTCACGACAGGGAACTGGCAATCAGCCCCAGCATTTT.

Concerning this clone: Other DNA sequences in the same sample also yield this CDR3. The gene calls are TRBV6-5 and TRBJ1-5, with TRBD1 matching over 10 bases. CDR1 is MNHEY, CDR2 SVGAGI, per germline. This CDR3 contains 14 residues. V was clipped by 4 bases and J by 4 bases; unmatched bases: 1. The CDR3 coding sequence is TGTGCCAGCAGTTGGGGACAGGGGAATCAGCCCCAGCATTTT. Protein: CASSWGQGNQPQHF.

The CDR3 spells CAWRFSGSIKYNEQFF. The CDR3 region has the DNA TGTGCCTGGAGATTTAGCGGGAGTATAAAGTACAATGAGCAGTTCTTC. The chain joins TRBV30 to TRBJ2-1; TRBD2 matches at 9 bases. Germline V gene lookup returns CDR1 GTSNPN and CDR2 SVGIG (reference sequence). This CDR3 has 16 amino acids. V shed 3 bases, J shed 4 bases, and the junction held 10 bases outside the gene matches.

In nucleotides, the CDR3 is TGTGCCAGCAGCCCATCAATAGGGGGCACCGGGGAGCTGTTTTTT. It translates to CASSPSIGGTGELFF. V gene TRBV9 combines with J gene TRBJ2-2, with D possibly being TRBD1 (6 bases). The CDR3 contains 15 residues. V lost 4 bases and J 4 bases, leaving 14 bases between the germline ends. Germline V gene sequence: CDR1 SGDLS, CDR2 YYNGEE.

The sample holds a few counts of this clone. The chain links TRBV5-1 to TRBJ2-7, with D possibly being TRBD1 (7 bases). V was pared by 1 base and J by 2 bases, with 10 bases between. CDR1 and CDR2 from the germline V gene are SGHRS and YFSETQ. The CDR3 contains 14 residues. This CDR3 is CASSLTGEAYEQYF. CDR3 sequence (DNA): TGCGCCAGCAGCTTGACAGGGGAGGCCTACGAGCAGTACTTC.

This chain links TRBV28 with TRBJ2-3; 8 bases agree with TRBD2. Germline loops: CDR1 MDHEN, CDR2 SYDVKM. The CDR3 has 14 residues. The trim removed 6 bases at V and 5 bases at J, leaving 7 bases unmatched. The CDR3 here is CASRASGRGDTQYF. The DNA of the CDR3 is TGTGCCAGCAGGGCTAGCGGGCGGGGAGATACGCAGTATTTT.

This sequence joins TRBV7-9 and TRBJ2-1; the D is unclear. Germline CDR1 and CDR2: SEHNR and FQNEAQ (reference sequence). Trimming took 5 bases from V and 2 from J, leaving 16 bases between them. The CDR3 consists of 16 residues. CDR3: CASSPRGSYTYNEQFF. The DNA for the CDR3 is TGTGCCAGCAGCCCCCGCGGCTCATACACCTACAATGAGCAGTTCTTC.

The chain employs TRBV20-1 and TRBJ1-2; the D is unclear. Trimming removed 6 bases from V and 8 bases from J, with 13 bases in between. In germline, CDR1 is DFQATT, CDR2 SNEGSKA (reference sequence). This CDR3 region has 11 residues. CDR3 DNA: TGCAGTGCGCACCTAATGGAGGGCTACACCTTC. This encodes CSAHLMEGYTF.

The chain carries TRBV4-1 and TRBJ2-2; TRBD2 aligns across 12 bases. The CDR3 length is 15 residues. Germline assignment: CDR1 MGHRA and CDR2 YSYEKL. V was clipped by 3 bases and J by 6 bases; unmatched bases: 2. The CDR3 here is CASSHRLAGAGELFF. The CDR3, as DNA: TGCGCCAGCAGCCACAGACTAGCGGGAGCCGGGGAGCTGTTTTTT.

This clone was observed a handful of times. This chain's CDR3 is CACLRESNYGYTF. CDR3 nucleotide sequence: TGTGCCTGTCTCCGAGAGTCTAACTATGGCTACACCTTC. The V and J genes are TRBV30 and TRBJ1-2; D is unresolved. V shed 6 bases and J shed 0 bases, with 11 bases lying between them. In germline, CDR1 is GTSNPN, CDR2 SVGIG (reference sequence). The CDR3 is 13 residues long. The variable domain in full, completed from reference TRBV30 and TRBJ1-2, reads SQTIHQWPATLVQPVGSPLSLECTVEGTSNPNLYWYRQAAGRGLQLLFYSVGIGQISSEVPQNLSASRPQDRQFILSSKKLLLSDSGFYLCACLRESNYGYTFGSGTRLTVV.

The CDR3 reads CASSQGTSGVNEQFF. CDR3 DNA sequence: TGCGCCAGCAGCCAAGGGACTAGCGGGGTAAATGAGCAGTTCTTC. The rearrangement joins TRBV4-1 to TRBJ2-1; 12 bases are shared with TRBD2. This CDR3 contains 15 residues. With 1 base clipped from V and 7 bases from J, the junction kept 2 bases outside the gene matches. Germline CDR1 reads MGHRA; CDR2 reads YSYEKL.

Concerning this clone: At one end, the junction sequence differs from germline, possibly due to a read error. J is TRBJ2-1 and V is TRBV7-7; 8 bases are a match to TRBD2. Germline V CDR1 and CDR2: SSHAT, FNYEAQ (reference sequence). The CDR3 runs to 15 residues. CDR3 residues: CASSLGSGSYNEQFF. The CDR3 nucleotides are TGTGCTAGCAGCTTAGGAAGCGGGAGCTACAATGAGCAGTTCTTC.

The CDR3 bases are TGCAGCGCCGCTGACAGGGCCTACGAGCAGTACTTC. This gives the protein CSAADRAYEQYF. The chain joins TRBV29-1 to TRBJ2-7; 7 bases map to TRBD1. The CDR3 loop spans 12 amino acids. Germline V CDR1 and CDR2: SQVTM, ANQGSEA. J lost 2 bases, V lost 7 bases, and 5 bases had no gene match.

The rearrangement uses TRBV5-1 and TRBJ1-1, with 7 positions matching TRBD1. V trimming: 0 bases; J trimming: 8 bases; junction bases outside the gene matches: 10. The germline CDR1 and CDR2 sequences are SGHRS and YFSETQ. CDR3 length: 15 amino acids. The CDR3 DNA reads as TGCGCCAGCAGCTTGGCCGGGACAGCCGGTCCCGAAGCTTTCTTT. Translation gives CASSLAGTAGPEAFF.

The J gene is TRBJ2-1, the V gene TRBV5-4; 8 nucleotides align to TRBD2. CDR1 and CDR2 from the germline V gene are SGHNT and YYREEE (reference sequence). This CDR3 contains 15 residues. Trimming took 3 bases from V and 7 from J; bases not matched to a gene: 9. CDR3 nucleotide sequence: TGTGCCAGCAGCTCATTAGCGGGAAGGTATAATGAGCAGTTCTTC. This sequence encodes CASSSLAGRYNEQFF.

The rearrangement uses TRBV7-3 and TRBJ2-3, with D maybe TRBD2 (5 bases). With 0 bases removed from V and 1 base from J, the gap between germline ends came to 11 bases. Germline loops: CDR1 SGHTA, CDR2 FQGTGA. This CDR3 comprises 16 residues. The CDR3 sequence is CASSLTSGSGTDTQYF. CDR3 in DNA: TGTGCCAGCAGCTTAACGTCGGGGAGTGGCACAGATACGCAGTATTTT.

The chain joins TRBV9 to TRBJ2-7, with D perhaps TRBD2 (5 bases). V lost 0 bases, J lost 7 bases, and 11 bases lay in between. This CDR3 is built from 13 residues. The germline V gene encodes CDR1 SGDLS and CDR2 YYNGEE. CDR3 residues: CASSVEEAAEQYF. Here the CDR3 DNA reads TGTGCCAGCAGCGTAGAGGAAGCGGCTGAGCAGTACTTC.

CDR3 amino acids: CASSSPDRGMTDTQYF. The CDR3 DNA reads TGTGCCAGCAGTTCTCCGGACAGGGGGATGACAGATACGCAGTATTTT. The chain couples TRBV28 to TRBJ2-3; TRBD1 matches 10 bases. V lost 4 bases, J lost 3 bases, and 7 bases stayed unmatched. CDR1 and CDR2 (germline): MDHEN, SYDVKM. The CDR3 covers 16 residues.

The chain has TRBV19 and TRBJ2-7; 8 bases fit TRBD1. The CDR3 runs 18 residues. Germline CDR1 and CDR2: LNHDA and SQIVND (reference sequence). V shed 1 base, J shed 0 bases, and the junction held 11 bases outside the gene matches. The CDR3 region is CASSIGGTGDTHSYEQYF. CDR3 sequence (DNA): TGTGCCAGTAGTATAGGAGGGACAGGTGATACTCACTCCTACGAGCAGTACTTC.

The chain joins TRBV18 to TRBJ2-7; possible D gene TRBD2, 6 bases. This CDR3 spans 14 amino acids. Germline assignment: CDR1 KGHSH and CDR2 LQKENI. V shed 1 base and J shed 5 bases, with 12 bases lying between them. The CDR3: CASSPLGGKDEQYF. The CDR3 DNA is TGTGCCAGCTCACCACTGGGGGGAAAGGACGAGCAGTACTTC. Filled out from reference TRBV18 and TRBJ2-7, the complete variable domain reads NAGVMQNPRHLVRRRGQEARLRCSPMKGHSHVYWYRQLPEEGLKFMVYLQKENIIDESGMPKERFSAEFPKEGPSILRIQQVVRGDSAAYFCASSPLGGKDEQYFGPGTRLTVT.

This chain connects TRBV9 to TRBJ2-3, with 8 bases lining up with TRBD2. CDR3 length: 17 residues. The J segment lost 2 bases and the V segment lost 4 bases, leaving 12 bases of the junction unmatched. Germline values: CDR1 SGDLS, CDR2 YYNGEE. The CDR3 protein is CASSLSGGRNPTDTQYF. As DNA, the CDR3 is TGTGCCAGCAGCCTTAGTGGCGGGAGGAACCCCACAGATACGCAGTATTTT.

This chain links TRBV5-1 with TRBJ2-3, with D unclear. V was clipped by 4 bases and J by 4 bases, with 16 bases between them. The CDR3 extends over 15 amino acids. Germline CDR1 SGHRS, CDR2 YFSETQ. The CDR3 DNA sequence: TGCGCCAGCAGCCTGTCAGAGGCTCGGGCAGATACGCAGTATTTT. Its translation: CASSLSEARADTQYF.

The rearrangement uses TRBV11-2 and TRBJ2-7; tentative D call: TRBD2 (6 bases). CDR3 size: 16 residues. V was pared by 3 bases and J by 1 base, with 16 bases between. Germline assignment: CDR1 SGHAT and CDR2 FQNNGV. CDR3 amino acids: CASSFVNPLASYEQYF. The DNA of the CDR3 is TGTGCCAGCAGCTTCGTTAATCCCCTAGCGTCCTACGAGCAGTACTTC.

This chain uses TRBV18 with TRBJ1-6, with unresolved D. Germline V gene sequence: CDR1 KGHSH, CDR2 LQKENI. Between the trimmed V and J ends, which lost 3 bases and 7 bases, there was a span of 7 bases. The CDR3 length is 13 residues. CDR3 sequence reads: CASSPGVNSPLHF. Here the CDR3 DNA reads TGTGCCAGCTCACCGGGAGTCAATTCACCCCTCCACTTT.

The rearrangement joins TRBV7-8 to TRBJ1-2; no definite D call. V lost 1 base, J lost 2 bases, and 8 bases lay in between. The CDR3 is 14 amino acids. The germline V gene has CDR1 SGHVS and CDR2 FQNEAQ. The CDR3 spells CASSLEVQNYGYTF. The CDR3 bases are TGTGCCAGCAGCTTAGAGGTACAGAACTATGGCTACACCTTC.

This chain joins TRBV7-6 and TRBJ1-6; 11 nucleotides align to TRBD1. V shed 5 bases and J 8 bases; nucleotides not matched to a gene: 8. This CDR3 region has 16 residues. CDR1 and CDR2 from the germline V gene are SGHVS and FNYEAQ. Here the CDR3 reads CASSLGTGGVDSPLHF. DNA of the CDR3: TGTGCCAGCAGCCTAGGGACAGGGGGTGTTGATTCACCCCTCCACTTT.

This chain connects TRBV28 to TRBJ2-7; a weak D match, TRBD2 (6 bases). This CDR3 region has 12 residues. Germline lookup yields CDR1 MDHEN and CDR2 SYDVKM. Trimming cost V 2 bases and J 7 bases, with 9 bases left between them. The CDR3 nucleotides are TGTGCCAGCAGTTTAAAAGGGAGGGAGCAGTACTTC. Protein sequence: CASSLKGREQYF. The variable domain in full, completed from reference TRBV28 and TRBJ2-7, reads DVKVTQSSRYLVKRTGEKVFLECVQDMDHENMFWYRQDPGLGLRLIYFSYDVKMKEKGDIPEGYSVSREKKERFSLILESASTNQTSMYLCASSLKGREQYFGPGTRLTVT.